This T cell receptor (beta chain) came from a study of blood T cells in healthy people across ages. This CDR3 is 15 amino acids long. V dropped 4 bases and J dropped 4; count of bases not matched to a gene: 7. CDR1 is KGHDR, CDR2 SFDVKD, per germline. A second PCR of about 7 to 12 cycles used a sample-barcoded 5' primer and a J-beta primer mix. TCRdb used MiXCR to reprocess the 5' RACE reads, holding one entry per CDR3 protein. Among hundreds of thousands of distinct CDR3 sequences listed, under 30% were seen once. Broader study findings: It was held that diversity estimates obtained from one million T cells represented underestimates. Aged donors had fewer naive CD4+ cells and lower diversity than long-lived donors.

There are many counts of this clonotype. Its antigen remains unidentified. The sequenced material came from blood. The gene calls are TRBV24-1 and TRBJ2-3; 7 positions match TRBD1. This TCR came from a woman older than 75 in good health. As DNA, the CDR3 is TGTGCCACCAGTGACCCTGGCACAGGGGCAGATACGCAGTATTTT. Translation gives CATSDPGTGADTQYF.